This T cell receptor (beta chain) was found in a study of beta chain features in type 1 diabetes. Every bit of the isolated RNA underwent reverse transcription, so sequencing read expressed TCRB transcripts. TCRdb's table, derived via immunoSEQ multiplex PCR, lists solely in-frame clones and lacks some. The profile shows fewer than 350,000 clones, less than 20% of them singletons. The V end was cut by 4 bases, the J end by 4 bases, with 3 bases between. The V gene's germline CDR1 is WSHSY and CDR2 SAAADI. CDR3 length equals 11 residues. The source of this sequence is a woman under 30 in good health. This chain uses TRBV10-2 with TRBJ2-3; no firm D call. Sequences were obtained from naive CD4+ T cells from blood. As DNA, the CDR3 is TGCGCCAGCAGTGCCTCAGATACGCAGTATTTT. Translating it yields CASSASDTQYF.